This TCR beta chain appears in the sequencing data of a study of human T cells and chemical hapten exposure. Study overall: TCR yields per sample varied mostly from small pooled library volume differences.

The length of the CDR3 is 18 residues. Losses at the gene ends were 0 bases for V and 1 base for J; bases not matched to a gene: 4. CDR1 is SGHAT, CDR2 FQNNGV, per germline. Attachment of unique molecular identifiers to individual cDNA molecules was performed in the library. TCRdb called the RACE reads again in MiXCR, with one record for every CDR3 protein. Of some 38,000 distinct CDR3 sequences in the sample, 7.6% were seen once. Time point defined: pre-sensitization, week 0. Treatment defined: therapeutic diphenylcyclopropenone sensitization with weekly scalp DPC. Ahead of each patch test application, blood was drawn.

The rearrangement joins TRBV11-2 to TRBJ2-4, with 12 bases fitting TRBD2. The source of this sequence is a woman aged 45-60 years with alopecia areata. Some clones in this sample may be carry-over from other donors' samples. Sequenced here: whole blood, sampled in connection with sensitization to the hapten diphenylcyclopropenone (DPC). CDR3 sequence: CASSLELGLAGAKNIQYF. The DNA for the CDR3 is TGTGCCAGCAGCTTAGAGTTGGGACTAGCGGGTGCCAAAAACATTCAGTACTTC. The whole variable domain, remainder taken from reference TRBV11-2 and TRBJ2-4, is EAGVAQSPRYKIIEKRQSVAFWCNPISGHATLYWYQQILGQGPKLLIQFQNNGVVDDSQLPKDRFSAERLKGVDSTLKIQPAKLEDSAVYLCASSLELGLAGAKNIQYFGAGTRLSVL.